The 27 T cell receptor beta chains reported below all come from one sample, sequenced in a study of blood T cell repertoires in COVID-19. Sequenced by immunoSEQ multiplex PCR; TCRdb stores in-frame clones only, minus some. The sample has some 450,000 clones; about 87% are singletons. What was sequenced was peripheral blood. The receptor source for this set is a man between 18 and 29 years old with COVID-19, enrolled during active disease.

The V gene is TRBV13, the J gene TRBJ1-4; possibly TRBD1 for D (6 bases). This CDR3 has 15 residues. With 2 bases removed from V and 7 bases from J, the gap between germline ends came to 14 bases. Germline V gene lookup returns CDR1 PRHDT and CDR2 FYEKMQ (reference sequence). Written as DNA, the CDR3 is TGTGCCAGCAGCTTATCGGTAGGGGGTGGTGAAAAACTGTTTTTT. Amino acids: CASSLSVGGGEKLFF.

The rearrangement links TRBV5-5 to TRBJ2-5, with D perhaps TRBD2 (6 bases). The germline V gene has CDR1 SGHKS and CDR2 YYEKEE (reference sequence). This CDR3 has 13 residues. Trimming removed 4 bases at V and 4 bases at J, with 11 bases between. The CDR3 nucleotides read TGTGCCAGCAGCGCGGGGCCGGGAGAGACCCAGTACTTC. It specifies CASSAGPGETQYF.

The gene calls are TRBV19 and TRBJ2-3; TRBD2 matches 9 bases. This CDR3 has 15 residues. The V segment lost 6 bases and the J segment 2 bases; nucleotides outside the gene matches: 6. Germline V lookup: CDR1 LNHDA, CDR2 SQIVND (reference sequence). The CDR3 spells CASSLTSGFTDTQYF. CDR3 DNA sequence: TGTGCCAGTAGCCTGACTAGCGGATTCACAGATACGCAGTATTTT.

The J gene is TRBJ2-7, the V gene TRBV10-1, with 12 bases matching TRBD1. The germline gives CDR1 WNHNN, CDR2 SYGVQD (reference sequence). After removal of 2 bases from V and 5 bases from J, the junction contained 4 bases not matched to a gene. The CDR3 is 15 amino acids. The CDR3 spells CASSEKGTGGHEQYF. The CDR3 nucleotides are TGCGCCAGCAGTGAGAAGGGGACAGGGGGCCACGAGCAGTACTTC.

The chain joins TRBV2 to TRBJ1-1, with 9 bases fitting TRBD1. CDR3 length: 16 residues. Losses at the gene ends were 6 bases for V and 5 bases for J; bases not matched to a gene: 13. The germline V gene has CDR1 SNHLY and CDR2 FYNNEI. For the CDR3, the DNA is TGTGCCAGCAGGGTTTTTGTGGGACAGGGTAGGACTGAAGCTTTCTTT. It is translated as CASRVFVGQGRTEAFF.

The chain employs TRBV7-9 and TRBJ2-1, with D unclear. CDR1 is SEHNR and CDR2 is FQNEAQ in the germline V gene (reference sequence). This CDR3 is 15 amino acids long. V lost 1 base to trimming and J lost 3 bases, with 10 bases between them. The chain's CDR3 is CASSLGSPIYNEQFF. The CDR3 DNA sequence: TGTGCCAGCAGCTTAGGTAGCCCCATCTACAATGAGCAGTTCTTC.

The DNA for the CDR3 is TGTGCCAGCAGTGACACGGAGGCCTACAATGAGCAGTTCTTC. Translation gives CASSDTEAYNEQFF. The V and J genes are TRBV2 and TRBJ2-1; a possible D gene is TRBD2 (5 bases). The CDR3 extends over 14 amino acids. Germline V CDR1 and CDR2: SNHLY, FYNNEI. The V gene lost 3 bases and the J gene lost 2 bases, with 8 bases spanning the gap.

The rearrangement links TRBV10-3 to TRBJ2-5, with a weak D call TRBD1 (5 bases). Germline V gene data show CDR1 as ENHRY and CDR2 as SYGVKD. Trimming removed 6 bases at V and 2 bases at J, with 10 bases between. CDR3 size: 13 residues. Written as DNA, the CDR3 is TGTGCCATCAGATCGACAGAACAAGAGACCCAGTACTTC. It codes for CAIRSTEQETQYF.

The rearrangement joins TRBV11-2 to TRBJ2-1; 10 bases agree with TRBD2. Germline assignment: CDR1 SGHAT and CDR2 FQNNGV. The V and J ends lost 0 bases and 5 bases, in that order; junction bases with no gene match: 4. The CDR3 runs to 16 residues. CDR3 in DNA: TGTGCCAGCAGCTTAGACCCAAGCGGGGGGGACAATGAGCAGTTCTTC. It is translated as CASSLDPSGGDNEQFF.

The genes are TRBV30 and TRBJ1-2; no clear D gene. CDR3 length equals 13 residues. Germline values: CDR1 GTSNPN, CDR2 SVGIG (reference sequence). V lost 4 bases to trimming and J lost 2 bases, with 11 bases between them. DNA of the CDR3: TGTGCCTGGAAGGTACAGCCGAACTATGGCTACACCTTC. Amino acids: CAWKVQPNYGYTF.

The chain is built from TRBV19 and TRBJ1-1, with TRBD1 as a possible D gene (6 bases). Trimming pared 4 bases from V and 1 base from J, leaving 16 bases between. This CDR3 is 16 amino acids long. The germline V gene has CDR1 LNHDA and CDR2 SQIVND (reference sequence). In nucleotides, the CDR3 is TGTGCCAGTAGTACCCCGTCGGCAGGGGAGAACACTGAAGCTTTCTTT. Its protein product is CASSTPSAGENTEAFF.

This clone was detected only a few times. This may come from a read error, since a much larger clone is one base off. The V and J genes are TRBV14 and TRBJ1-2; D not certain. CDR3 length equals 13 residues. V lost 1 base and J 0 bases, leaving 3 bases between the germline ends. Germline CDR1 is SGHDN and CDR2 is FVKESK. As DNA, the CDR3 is TGTGCCAGCAGCCAAGCAGCTAACTATGGCTACACCTTC. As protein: CASSQAANYGYTF.

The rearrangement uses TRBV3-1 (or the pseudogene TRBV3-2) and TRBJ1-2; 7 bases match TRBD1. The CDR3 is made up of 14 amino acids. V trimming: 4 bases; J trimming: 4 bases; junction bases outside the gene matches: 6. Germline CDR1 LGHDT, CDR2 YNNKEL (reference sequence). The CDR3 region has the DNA TGTGCCAGCAGCCCTCCCCGGGACAGCTATGGCTACACCTTC. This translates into CASSPPRDSYGYTF.

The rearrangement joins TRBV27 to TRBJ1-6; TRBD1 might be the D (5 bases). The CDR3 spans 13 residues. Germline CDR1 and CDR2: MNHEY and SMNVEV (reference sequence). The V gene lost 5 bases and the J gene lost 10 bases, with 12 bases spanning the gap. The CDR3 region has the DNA TGTGCCAGCAGTCGGGCAGGGCGGTCACCCCTCCACTTT. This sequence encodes CASSRAGRSPLHF.

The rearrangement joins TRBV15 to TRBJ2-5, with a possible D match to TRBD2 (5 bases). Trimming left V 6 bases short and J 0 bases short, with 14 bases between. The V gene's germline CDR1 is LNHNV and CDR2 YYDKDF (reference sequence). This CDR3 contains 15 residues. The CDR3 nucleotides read TGTGCCACCAGTCGGTCTACGGGGAACCAAGAGACCCAGTACTTC. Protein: CATSRSTGNQETQYF.

The CDR3 sequence: CASSPGLAGVDTQYF. The CDR3 DNA reads TGTGCCAGCTCACCGGGACTAGCGGGAGTGGATACGCAGTATTTT. V is TRBV18 and J is TRBJ2-3; 14 bases fit TRBD2. From germline, CDR1 is KGHSH and CDR2 LQKENI. The CDR3 runs 15 residues. The ends lost 3 bases at V and 6 bases at J; junction bases unmatched: 2. The complete variable domain, with remaining parts taken from reference TRBV18 and TRBJ2-3, reads NAGVMQNPRHLVRRRGQEARLRCSPMKGHSHVYWYRQLPEEGLKFMVYLQKENIIDESGMPKERFSAEFPKEGPSILRIQQVVRGDSAAYFCASSPGLAGVDTQYFGPGTRLTVL.

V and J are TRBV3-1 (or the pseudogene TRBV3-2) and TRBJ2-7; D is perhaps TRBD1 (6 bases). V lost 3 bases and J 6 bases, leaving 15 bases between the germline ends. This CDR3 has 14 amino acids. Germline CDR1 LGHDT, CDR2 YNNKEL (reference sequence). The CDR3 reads CASSHHTEDSEQYF. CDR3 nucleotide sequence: TGTGCCAGCAGCCACCATACTGAGGACAGCGAGCAGTACTTC.

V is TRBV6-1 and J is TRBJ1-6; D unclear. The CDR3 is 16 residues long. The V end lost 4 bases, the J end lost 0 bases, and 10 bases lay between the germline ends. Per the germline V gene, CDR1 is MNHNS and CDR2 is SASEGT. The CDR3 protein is CASSGGRRSYNSPLHF. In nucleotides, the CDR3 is TGTGCCAGCAGTGGAGGGAGACGCTCCTATAATTCACCCCTCCACTTT.

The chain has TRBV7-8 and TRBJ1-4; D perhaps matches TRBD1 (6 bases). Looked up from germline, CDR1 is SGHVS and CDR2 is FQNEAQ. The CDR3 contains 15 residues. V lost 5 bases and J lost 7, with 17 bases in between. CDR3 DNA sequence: TGTGCCAGCAGCCCACGGCAGGGGAGAGGTGAAAAACTGTTTTTT. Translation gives CASSPRQGRGEKLFF.

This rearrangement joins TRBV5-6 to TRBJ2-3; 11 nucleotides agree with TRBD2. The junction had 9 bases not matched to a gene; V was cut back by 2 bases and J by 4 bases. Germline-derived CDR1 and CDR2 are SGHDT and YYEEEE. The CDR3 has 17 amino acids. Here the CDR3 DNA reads TGTGCCAGCAGCTTCTATACACTAGCGGGAGTCCCAGATACGCAGTATTTT. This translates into CASSFYTLAGVPDTQYF.

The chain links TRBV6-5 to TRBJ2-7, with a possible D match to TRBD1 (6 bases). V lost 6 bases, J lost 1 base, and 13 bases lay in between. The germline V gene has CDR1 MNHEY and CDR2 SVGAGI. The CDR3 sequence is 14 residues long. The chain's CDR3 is CASRRTELSYEQYF. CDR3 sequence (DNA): TGTGCCAGCAGAAGGACAGAGCTGTCCTACGAGCAGTACTTC.

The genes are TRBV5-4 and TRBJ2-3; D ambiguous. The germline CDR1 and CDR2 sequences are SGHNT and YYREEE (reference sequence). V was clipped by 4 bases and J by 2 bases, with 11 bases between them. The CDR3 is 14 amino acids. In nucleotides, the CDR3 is TGTGCCAGCAGCCGCGAACAGTCCACAGATACGCAGTATTTT. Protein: CASSREQSTDTQYF. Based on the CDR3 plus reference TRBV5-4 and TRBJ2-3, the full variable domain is ETGVTQSPTHLIKTRGQQVTLRCSSQSGHNTVSWYQQALGQGPQFIFQYYREEENGRGNFPPRFSGLQFPNYSSELNVNALELDDSALYLCASSREQSTDTQYFGPGTRLTVL.

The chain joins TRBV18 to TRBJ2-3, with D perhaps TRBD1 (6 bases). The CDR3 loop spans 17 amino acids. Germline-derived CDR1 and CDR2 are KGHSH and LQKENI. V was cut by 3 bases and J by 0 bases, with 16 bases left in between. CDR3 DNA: TGTGCCAGCTCACCTTTCGGACAGATGGGAAGCACAGATACGCAGTATTTT. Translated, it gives CASSPFGQMGSTDTQYF. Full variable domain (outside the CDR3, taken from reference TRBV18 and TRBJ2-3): NAGVMQNPRHLVRRRGQEARLRCSPMKGHSHVYWYRQLPEEGLKFMVYLQKENIIDESGMPKERFSAEFPKEGPSILRIQQVVRGDSAAYFCASSPFGQMGSTDTQYFGPGTRLTVL.

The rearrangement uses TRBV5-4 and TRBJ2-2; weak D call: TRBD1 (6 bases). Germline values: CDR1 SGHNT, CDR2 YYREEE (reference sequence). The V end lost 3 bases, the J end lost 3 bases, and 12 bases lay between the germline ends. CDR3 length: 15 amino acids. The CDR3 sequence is CASSSEDRDTGELFF. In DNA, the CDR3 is TGTGCCAGCAGCTCAGAGGACAGAGACACCGGGGAGCTGTTTTTT.

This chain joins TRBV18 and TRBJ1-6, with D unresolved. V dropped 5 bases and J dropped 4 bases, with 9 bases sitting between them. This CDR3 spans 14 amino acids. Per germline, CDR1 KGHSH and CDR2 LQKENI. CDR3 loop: CASSAGSYNSPLHF. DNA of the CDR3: TGTGCCAGCTCAGCCGGGTCGTATAATTCACCCCTCCACTTT.

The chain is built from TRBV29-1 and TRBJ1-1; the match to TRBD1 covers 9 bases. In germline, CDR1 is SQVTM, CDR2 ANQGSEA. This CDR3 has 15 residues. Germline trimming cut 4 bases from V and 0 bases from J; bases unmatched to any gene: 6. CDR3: CSVAGQGYMNTEAFF. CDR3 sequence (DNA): TGCAGCGTTGCGGGACAGGGTTACATGAACACTGAAGCTTTCTTT.

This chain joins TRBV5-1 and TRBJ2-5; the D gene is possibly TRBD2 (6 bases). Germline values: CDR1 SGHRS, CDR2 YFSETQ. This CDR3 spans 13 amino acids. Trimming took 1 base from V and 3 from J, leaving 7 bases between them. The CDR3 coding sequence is TGCGCCAGCAGCTTGCGGGGGAAAGAGACCCAGTACTTC. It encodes CASSLRGKETQYF.